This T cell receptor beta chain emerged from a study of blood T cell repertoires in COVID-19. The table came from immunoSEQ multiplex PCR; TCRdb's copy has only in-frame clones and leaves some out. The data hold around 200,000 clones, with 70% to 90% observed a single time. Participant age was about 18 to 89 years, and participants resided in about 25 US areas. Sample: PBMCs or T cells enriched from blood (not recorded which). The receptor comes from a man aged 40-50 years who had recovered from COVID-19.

The CDR3 DNA sequence: TGTGCCAGCAGCCAAGTTCTAGCGGGAGCCGGCACAGATACGCAGTATTTT. It encodes CASSQVLAGAGTDTQYF. The chain has TRBV14 and TRBJ2-3; TRBD2 aligns across 10 bases. There are 17 residues in the CDR3. In germline, CDR1 is SGHDN, CDR2 FVKESK. V was pared by 1 base and J by 1 base, with 5 bases of the junction left unmatched.